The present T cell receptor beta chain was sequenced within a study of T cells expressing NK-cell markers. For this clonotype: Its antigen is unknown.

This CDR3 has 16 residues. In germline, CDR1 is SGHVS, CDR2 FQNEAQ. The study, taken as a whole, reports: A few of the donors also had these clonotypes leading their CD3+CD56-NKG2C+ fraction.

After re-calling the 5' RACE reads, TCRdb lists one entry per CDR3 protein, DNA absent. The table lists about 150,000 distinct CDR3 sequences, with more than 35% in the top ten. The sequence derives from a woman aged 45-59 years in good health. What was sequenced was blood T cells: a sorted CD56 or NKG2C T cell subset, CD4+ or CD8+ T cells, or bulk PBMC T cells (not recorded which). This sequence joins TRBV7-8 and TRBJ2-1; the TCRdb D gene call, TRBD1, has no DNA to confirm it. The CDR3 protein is CASSLVRDRADNEQFF.